This TCR beta chain appears in the sequencing data of a study of T cell repertoires in cytomegalovirus infection. One entry per CDR3 protein, called by TCRdb with MiXCR from the reads. The sample records some 480,000 distinct CDR3 sequences, around 35% being singletons. CDR3 length equals 17 residues. Trimming removed 5 bases from V and 8 bases from J, with 28 bases in between. Germline V CDR1 and CDR2: DFQATT, SNEGSKA (reference sequence). A word on this clonotype: Its antigen is not known.

The sample here was cultured PBMCs, taken from culture after CMV antigen stimulation. The chain carries TRBV20-1 and TRBJ2-1; possibly TRBD2 for D (5 bases). This clonotype originated in a human donor in good health (CMV status not recorded). Some clones in this sample may be carry-over from other donors' samples. As DNA, the CDR3 is TGCAGTGCTCCTAGACTATCTTCGTTTCTCTTCGGCGATGAGCAGTTCTTC. It is translated as CSAPRLSSFLFGDEQFF.